The 17 T cell receptor beta chains given below trace back to one sample, sequenced in a study. Amplification of TRBV12-4/TRBJ1-2 clonotypes used adaptor-ligated barcode primers. From the multiplex PCR reads, TCRdb called clonotypes with MiXCR, one entry per CDR3 protein. Of 750 to 1,000 distinct CDR3 sequences in the sample, about 6% are singletons; the top ten hold approximately 35%. The sequencing input was tumor-infiltrating naive CD4+ T cells sorted from the breast tumor. Stated subset: naive CD4+ T cells, CD4+CD45RA+CD25-. The receptors originated from a female donor with breast cancer.

This clonotype counts as medium-sized (0.01 to 0.1%). This sequence joins TRBV12-3 or TRBV12-4 and TRBJ1-2; 7 bases are shared with TRBD1. J was trimmed by 0 bases and V by 6 bases; bases with no gene match: 4. The CDR3 is 14 residues long. CDR3 residues: CASSPDRTNYGYTF. The CDR3 region has the DNA TGTGCCAGCAGCCCGGACAGGACTAACTATGGCTACACCTTC.

By share of the sample, this clonotype is large (0.1 to 1%). The rearrangement uses TRBV12-3 or TRBV12-4 and TRBJ1-2, with D hard to call. Trimming removed 5 bases at V and 4 bases at J, with 8 bases between. CDR3 length: 12 residues. This CDR3 is CASSETLYGYTF. In nucleotides, the CDR3 is TGTGCCAGCAGTGAGACCCTCTATGGCTACACCTTC.

This clonotype was seen many times. The chain couples TRBV12-3 or TRBV12-4 to TRBJ1-2; no clear D. CDR3 length equals 15 residues. V was clipped by 6 bases and J by 0 bases, with 14 bases between them. CDR3 protein: CASRTSGMANYGYTF. CDR3 bases: TGTGCCAGCAGAACGTCGGGGATGGCTAACTATGGCTACACCTTC.

By sample share, this clonotype is medium-sized. The chain recombines TRBV12-3 or TRBV12-4 with TRBJ1-2, with D possibly being TRBD1 (6 bases). The CDR3 loop spans 13 amino acids. Between the trimmed V and J ends, which lost 6 bases and 2 bases, there was a span of 10 bases. The CDR3 nucleotides read TGTGCCAGCAGCCTCGGACAGAACTATGGCTACACCTTC. It encodes CASSLGQNYGYTF.

This clonotype counts as medium-sized (0.01 to 0.1%). As DNA, the CDR3 is TGTGCCAGCAGTCCAGGGATCCTCTATGGCTACACCTTC. Translated, it gives CASSPGILYGYTF. The rearrangement uses TRBV12-3 or TRBV12-4 and TRBJ1-2, with D possibly matching TRBD1 (5 bases). Trimming left V 5 bases short and J 4 bases short, with 11 bases between. CDR3 length: 13 amino acids.

By sample fraction, this clonotype is medium-sized. The chain combines TRBV12-3 or TRBV12-4 with TRBJ1-2; D remains unclear. Trimming took off 5 bases at V and 3 bases at J, with 4 bases between the two ends. The CDR3 sequence is 11 residues long. The CDR3 coding sequence is TGTGCCAGCAGTGGGGACTATGGCTACACCTTC. This sequence encodes CASSGDYGYTF.

V and J are TRBV12-3 or TRBV12-4 and TRBJ1-2; perhaps TRBD1 as D (6 bases). V was clipped by 8 bases and J by 6 bases, with 16 bases between them. The CDR3 has 13 residues. Here the CDR3 reads CASSDSGRDGYTF. CDR3 in DNA: TGTGCCAGCTCGGACAGTGGGCGAGATGGCTACACCTTC.

This clonotype qualifies as medium-sized (0.01 to 0.1%). The chain uses TRBV12-3 or TRBV12-4 and TRBJ1-2; 9 nucleotides agree with TRBD1. V dropped 4 bases and J dropped 8; count of bases not matched to a gene: 8. The CDR3 has 14 residues. The CDR3 reads CASSSDRGRRGYTF. The CDR3 DNA reads TGTGCCAGCAGTTCGGACAGGGGAAGGCGAGGCTACACCTTC.

The J gene is TRBJ1-2, the V gene TRBV12-3 or TRBV12-4; D is perhaps TRBD1 (5 bases). V was pared by 6 bases and J by 1 base, with 12 bases between. This CDR3 spans 14 amino acids. CDR3 sequence reads: CASSNGHLNYGYTF. CDR3 DNA: TGTGCCAGCAGCAACGGACATCTTAACTATGGCTACACCTTC.

Sample share makes this clonotype large. This chain uses TRBV12-3 or TRBV12-4 with TRBJ1-2; perhaps TRBD1 as D (6 bases). This CDR3 contains 16 residues. V dropped 4 bases and J dropped 6 bases, with 21 bases sitting between them. In DNA, the CDR3 is TGTGCCAGCAGTTCACTGTTGACAGGAGGATTGGATGGCTACACCTTC. Protein: CASSSLLTGGLDGYTF.

The chain joins TRBV12-3 or TRBV12-4 to TRBJ1-2; D is perhaps TRBD1 (5 bases). V lost 5 bases and J 4 bases, leaving 8 bases between the germline ends. CDR3 length: 12 amino acids. The CDR3 bases are TGTGCCAGCAGTACTACAGGCTATGGCTACACCTTC. This translates into CASSTTGYGYTF.

This clonotype is labeled medium-sized (0.01 to 0.1%). The gene calls are TRBV12-3 or TRBV12-4 and TRBJ1-2, with TRBD1 identical over 9 bases. The CDR3 extends over 13 amino acids. After removal of 5 bases from V and 3 bases from J, the junction contained 1 base not matched to a gene. CDR3 sequence: CASSGQGYYGYTF. CDR3 DNA: TGTGCCAGCAGTGGACAGGGGTACTATGGCTACACCTTC.

By frequency in the sample, this clonotype is medium-sized (0.01 to 0.1%). The J gene is TRBJ1-2, the V gene TRBV12-3 or TRBV12-4; TRBD1 is a possible D gene (5 bases). The CDR3 runs to 13 residues. V shed 5 bases and J shed 1 base, with 8 bases lying between them. The CDR3 sequence: CASSAQDNYGYTF. CDR3 coding DNA: TGTGCCAGCAGTGCACAGGATAACTATGGCTACACCTTC.

This clonotype was recorded at least ten times. V gene TRBV12-3 or TRBV12-4 combines with J gene TRBJ1-2; TRBD1 aligns across 8 bases. The V gene end was trimmed by 7 bases and the J gene end by 7 bases; junction bases not matched to a gene: 8. This CDR3 comprises 13 residues. Written as DNA, the CDR3 is TGTGCCAGCACCGAGACAGGGACAGGTGGCTACACCTTC. Amino acid sequence: CASTETGTGGYTF.

This clonotype was seen just once. The rearrangement uses TRBV12-3 or TRBV12-4 and TRBJ1-2; no reliable D call. The V gene lost 4 bases and the J gene lost 6 bases, with 12 bases spanning the gap. The CDR3 runs 13 residues. This CDR3 is CASSSAGGNGYTF. DNA for the CDR3: TGTGCCAGCAGTTCGGCCGGAGGAAATGGCTACACCTTC.

This clonotype rates as medium-sized (0.01 to 0.1%). J is TRBJ1-2 and V is TRBV12-3 or TRBV12-4; D is ambiguous. V was shortened by 5 bases and J by 4 bases, with 14 bases between the two germline ends. The CDR3 consists of 14 residues. CDR3 residues: CASSEVGLGYGYTF. The DNA of the CDR3 is TGTGCCAGCAGTGAAGTTGGACTAGGCTATGGCTACACCTTC.

This clonotype was detected many times. The rearrangement uses TRBV12-3 or TRBV12-4 and TRBJ1-2; D not certain. The CDR3 consists of 14 residues. Trimming pared 5 bases from V and 8 bases from J, leaving 18 bases between. This CDR3 is CASSIRRSLIGYTF. The CDR3 DNA follows: TGTGCCAGCAGTATCCGGCGGAGTCTGATCGGCTACACCTTC.